This is a list of T cell receptor beta chains from one sample in a study of blood T cell repertoires in COVID-19. The data were produced by immunoSEQ multiplex PCR, yet TCRdb's version contains in-frame clones alone and is incomplete. The data hold under 300,000 clones, with about 85% observed a single time. Material: peripheral blood. These receptors all stem from a man aged 25 to 45 who had recovered from COVID-19. Each CDR3 is given with its conserved first and last residue. Each record gives: clone size, V gene, J gene, CDR3 length, D gene, CDR3 DNA, CDR3 protein. A D gene is named only where the DNA matches it firmly. The size entry is marked missing in some rows and otherwise reads once, few, many or a size class.

size: .
V: TRBV6-5
J: TRBJ1-5
length: 15
D: .
DNA: TGTGCCAGCAGTCCATCACACACGTACAATCAGCCCCAGCATTTT
CDR3: CASSPSHTYNQPQHF

size: .
V: TRBV5-1
J: TRBJ2-5
length: 15
D: TRBD2
DNA: TGCGCCAGCAGCTTAGGGACTAGCGGTCAAGAGACCCAGTACTTC
CDR3: CASSLGTSGQETQYF

size: .
V: TRBV10-3
J: TRBJ2-1
length: 15
D: TRBD1
DNA: TGTGCCATCAGCTCAAAACCGGGACAGGGAGCGGAGCAGTTCTTC
CDR3: CAISSKPGQGAEQFF

size: .
V: TRBV10-1
J: TRBJ2-5
length: 14
D: .
DNA: TGCGCCAGCAGTGCGAGCGGTCCCCAAGAGACCCAGTACTTC
CDR3: CASSASGPQETQYF

size: few
V: TRBV19
J: TRBJ1-1
length: 15
D: TRBD1
DNA: TGTGCCAGTAGTCCCCGAACAGGGGGTAACACTGAAGCTTTCTTT
CDR3: CASSPRTGGNTEAFF

size: .
V: TRBV3-1/TRBV3-2
J: TRBJ1-6
length: 20
D: TRBD1
DNA: TGTGCCAGCAGCCCCCGCCGGGACAGGGGGCTAAGTTGGAATAATTCACCCCTCCACTTT
CDR3: CASSPRRDRGLSWNNSPLHF

size: .
V: TRBV9
J: TRBJ2-2
length: 15
D: .
DNA: TGTGCCAGCAGCGTAGGCGGGGCGAACACCGGGGAGCTGTTTTTT
CDR3: CASSVGGANTGELFF

size: .
V: TRBV14
J: TRBJ2-3
length: 15
D: TRBD2
DNA: TGTGCCAGCAGCCAGGGACTAGGCCGCACAGATACGCAGTATTTT
CDR3: CASSQGLGRTDTQYF

size: .
V: TRBV11-2
J: TRBJ2-3
length: 19
D: TRBD2
DNA: TGTGCCAGCAGCCTCAGAGCGGGGGGCACCACACACAGCACAGATACGCAGTATTTT
CDR3: CASSLRAGGTTHSTDTQYF

size: .
V: TRBV19
J: TRBJ2-5
length: 13
D: .
DNA: TGTGCCAGTAGTCCCCCAGGGGCGGAGACCCAGTACTTC
CDR3: CASSPPGAETQYF

size: .
V: TRBV1
J: TRBJ2-7
length: 17
D: .
DNA: TGCACCAGCAGCCCCCATAAAGGCTGGACAGGGGGCGACGAGCAGTACTTC
CDR3: CTSSPHKGWTGGDEQYF

size: .
V: TRBV19
J: TRBJ2-2
length: 14
D: .
DNA: TGTGCCAGTAGCAGAAAACAGGGAAGCGGGGAGCTGTTTTTT
CDR3: CASSRKQGSGELFF

size: .
V: TRBV2
J: TRBJ2-1
length: 18
D: TRBD1
DNA: TGTGCCACCCGGGGAAGAGACAGGGGGGACATGAAGGGCAATGAGCAGTTCTTC
CDR3: CATRGRDRGDMKGNEQFF

size: .
V: TRBV28
J: TRBJ2-3
length: 18
D: .
DNA: TGTGCCAGCAGCAAACGCCCGGAGGACAGAGCTAGCACAGATACGCAGTATTTT
CDR3: CASSKRPEDRASTDTQYF

size: .
V: TRBV10-3
J: TRBJ1-1
length: 13
D: .
DNA: TGTGCCATCAGTGAGTCGTTCACCCGGGAGGCTTTCTTT
CDR3: CAISESFTREAFF

size: .
V: TRBV5-1
J: TRBJ2-7
length: 15
D: TRBD1
DNA: TGCGCCAGCAGCCCAGGGACAGGTATCACCTACGAGCAGTACTTC
CDR3: CASSPGTGITYEQYF

size: .
V: TRBV5-1
J: TRBJ1-1
length: 14
D: .
DNA: TGCGCCAGCAGCGGTTGGGGGGGCGCCTCTGAAGCTTTCTTT
CDR3: CASSGWGGASEAFF

size: .
V: TRBV11-2
J: TRBJ2-1
length: 17
D: TRBD2
DNA: TGTGCCAGCAGCTTAGATATGCTAGCGGGGGGGCGGAATGAGCAGTTCTTC
CDR3: CASSLDMLAGGRNEQFF

size: .
V: TRBV11-1
J: TRBJ2-2
length: 16
D: .
DNA: TGTGCCAGCAGCTTAGCACCGGACAGTTCCACCGGGGAGCTGTTTTTT
CDR3: CASSLAPDSSTGELFF

size: .
V: TRBV5-4
J: TRBJ2-3
length: 17
D: TRBD2
DNA: TGTGCCAGCAGCTTGGGAGGACTAGCGGGGGTTAGGGATACGCAGTATTTT
CDR3: CASSLGGLAGVRDTQYF

size: few
V: TRBV6-2/TRBV6-3
J: TRBJ1-2
length: 17
D: .
DNA: TGTGCCAGCAGTTCCCATCGAGAAGTGACCCGAGGCCATGGCTACACCTTC
CDR3: CASSSHREVTRGHGYTF

size: once
V: TRBV5-1
J: TRBJ2-7
length: 14
D: TRBD1
DNA: TGCGCCAGCAGCACTGGACAGGGGGCCTACGAGCAGTACTTC
CDR3: CASSTGQGAYEQYF

size: .
V: TRBV6-5
J: TRBJ1-5
length: 13
D: .
DNA: TGTGCCAGCGGCCGAAATAGCAATCAGCCCCAGCATTTT
CDR3: CASGRNSNQPQHF

size: .
V: TRBV3-1/TRBV3-2
J: TRBJ1-6
length: 14
D: .
DNA: TGTGCCAGCAGTTCAACAGGGAGAAATTCACCCCTCCACTTT
CDR3: CASSSTGRNSPLHF

size: .
V: TRBV7-9
J: TRBJ2-5
length: 15
D: TRBD1
DNA: TGTGCCAGCAGCTTAGTTGGCAGGGGGCTAGAGACCCAGTACTTC
CDR3: CASSLVGRGLETQYF

size: once
V: TRBV7-3
J: TRBJ2-6
length: 15
D: .
DNA: TGTGCCAGCAGCTTAGGTCAGGCTGGGGCCAACGTCCTGACTTTC
CDR3: CASSLGQAGANVLTF

size: .
V: TRBV18
J: TRBJ2-3
length: 13
D: .
DNA: TGTGCCAGCTCACAAGGGGAAGCAGATACGCAGTATTTT
CDR3: CASSQGEADTQYF

size: .
V: TRBV6-6
J: TRBJ2-5
length: 12
D: .
DNA: TGTGCCAGCAGTTATGAGGAAGAGACCCAGTACTTC
CDR3: CASSYEEETQYF

size: few
V: TRBV3-1/TRBV3-2
J: TRBJ2-7
length: 16
D: TRBD1
DNA: TGTGCCAGCAGCCATTCCCGACAGGGGGCGCGGTCCGAGCAGTACTTC
CDR3: CASSHSRQGARSEQYF

size: .
V: TRBV7-2
J: TRBJ2-3
length: 15
D: .
DNA: TGTGCCAGCAGCTTACCCGGACTCCCAACAGATACGCAGTATTTT
CDR3: CASSLPGLPTDTQYF

size: .
V: TRBV7-3
J: TRBJ2-3
length: 15
D: .
DNA: TGTGCCAGCAGCTTACTTCCGGGGGGCACAGATACGCAGTATTTT
CDR3: CASSLLPGGTDTQYF

size: .
V: TRBV6-5
J: TRBJ1-3
length: 15
D: .
DNA: TGTGCCAGCAGTTACTCGAGAAGAGGGGGAAACACCATATATTTT
CDR3: CASSYSRRGGNTIYF

size: .
V: TRBV11-2
J: TRBJ2-3
length: 15
D: TRBD2
DNA: TGTGCCAGCAGCTTAGCCCTAGCGGAAACAGATACGCAGTATTTT
CDR3: CASSLALAETDTQYF

size: .
V: TRBV10-3
J: TRBJ1-3
length: 15
D: .
DNA: TGTGCCATCAGACAGGACAGAGAGTCTGGAAACACCATATATTTT
CDR3: CAIRQDRESGNTIYF

size: .
V: TRBV19
J: TRBJ2-2
length: 14
D: .
DNA: TGTGCCAGTACGGCACCGGGACTCCGCTCGGAGCTGTTTTTT
CDR3: CASTAPGLRSELFF

size: once
V: TRBV4-1
J: TRBJ2-3
length: 17
D: TRBD2
DNA: TGCGCCAGCAGCCAGCCTAGCGGGGGGCCATACACAGATACGCAGTATTTT
CDR3: CASSQPSGGPYTDTQYF

size: once
V: TRBV6-6
J: TRBJ1-1
length: 13
D: .
DNA: TGTGCCAGCAGGGTTAGCAGGAACACTGAAGCTTTCTTT
CDR3: CASRVSRNTEAFF

size: .
V: TRBV18
J: TRBJ2-3
length: 15
D: .
DNA: TGTGCCAGCTCACCCGCCAGGGGCGGGACAGATACGCAGTATTTT
CDR3: CASSPARGGTDTQYF

size: .
V: TRBV19
J: TRBJ1-2
length: 13
D: TRBD1
DNA: TGTGCCAGTACAAGGGACAGTAACTATGGCTACACCTTC
CDR3: CASTRDSNYGYTF

size: .
V: TRBV6-6
J: TRBJ2-3
length: 15
D: .
DNA: TGTGCCAGCACCCCAGCCGGCAGGGGTGCAGATACGCAGTATTTT
CDR3: CASTPAGRGADTQYF

size: .
V: TRBV5-1
J: TRBJ2-5
length: 15
D: .
DNA: TGCGCCAGCAGCCCAAGAGACCAAGCGGTGGAGACCCAGTACTTC
CDR3: CASSPRDQAVETQYF